This T cell receptor (beta chain) was recorded in a study of beta chain features in type 1 diabetes. At the level of the study: All samples together contributed 85 million to 120 million sorted cells for examination. The study's findings and limits: TCRB repertoires of naive, central memory and Treg cells appeared more similar among patients than among healthy donors.

The CDR3 covers 16 residues. This clone was seen a handful of times. The target antigen is unknown. All of the isolated RNA was reverse transcribed, so expressed TCRB transcripts were sequenced. Naive, central memory and regulatory T cell samples yielded some 3.9 million reads on average. Clones were read by immunoSEQ multiplex PCR, and TCRdb kept only the in-frame ones, dropping some. The sample consists of about 250,000 clones, 13% to 15% of them appearing once. This sequence joins TRBV21-1 and TRBJ2-7; the D call in the table, TRBD1, was not verified against the DNA. TRBV21-1 is deemed a pseudogene. The clonotype was recovered from a woman aged 35 to 49 in good health. The sequenced material came from naive CD4+ T cells from blood. CDR3 amino acids: CASSKGEGTGDYEQYF. The CDR3 nucleotides are TGTGCCAGCAGCAAGGGGGAGGGGACAGGAGACTACGAGCAGTACTTC.